This T cell receptor (beta chain) is drawn from a study of regulatory T cells in long-lasting Graves disease. This clonotype was counted many times. Time point specified: persistent/refractory GD, antithyroid drugs over 5 years with positive TRAb. PBMCs provided the RNA from which the TCR library was made. HTBI primers from iRepertoire and Arm-PCR of CDR3 regions yielded the TCR beta libraries. TCRdb processed the multiplex PCR reads anew with MiXCR; each CDR3 protein has one entry. The sample holds about 340,000 distinct CDR3 sequences, 15% to 20% seen once. The CDR3 has 15 residues. Trimming cost V 0 bases and J 6 bases, with 12 bases left between them. Germline CDR1 SGHTA, CDR2 FQGNSA.

The sequencing used peripheral blood mononuclear cells (PBMCs), collected when the disease was refractory, from a patient treated with antithyroid drugs. The gene calls are TRBV7-2 and TRBJ2-4; D might be TRBD1 or TRBD2, each matching 5 bases. This clonotype was obtained from a female donor with Graves disease. Here the CDR3 reads CASSLAYGAGNIQYF. In DNA form, the CDR3 reads TGTGCCAGCAGCTTAGCGTACGGGGCGGGAAACATTCAGTACTTC.